This T cell receptor (beta chain) was captured by sequencing in a study of vaccination and CD4 T cells after COVID-19 (dated by TCRdb to between 2020 and 2023). Regarding the research as a whole: The convalescent cohort included six males and four females, with two Hispanic individuals, seven Caucasians, two Asians and one multiracial person. Memory CD4+ T cell crossreactivity between SARS-CoV-2 and common cold coronavirus spike proteins was assessed at the TCR clonotype level in an earlier paper using these donors. Overlapping spike peptide pools from SARS-CoV-2 and from the common cold coronaviruses HCoV-NL63, HCoV-OC43 and HCoV-229E were used as culture stimuli. Post-vaccine blood samples were taken a median of roughly 75 days after the second vaccine dose, with a range of roughly 14 to 241 days. Control cultures received a CEFX viral epitope pool as the positive control, an HIV-1 Nef peptide pool as the negative control, or no peptide. In roughly nine COVID-19 convalescent patients and 4 infection-naive healthy vaccine recipients, the spike-specific CD4+ TCR repertoire before mRNA vaccination was compared with the repertoire after mRNA vaccination. Post-COVID blood samples from convalescent patients were collected a median of roughly 100 days after diagnosis, with a range of 35 to 161 days. Participants received two doses of either the Pfizer-BioNTech BNT162b2 vaccine (n=8) or the Moderna mRNA-1273 vaccine (n=2).

Explained via the paper, the treatment or condition label denotes: roughly ten-day PBMC culture with coronavirus spike peptide pools or control peptides (ViraFEST assay). CD4+ T cells from unexposed donors were collected before the COVID-19 pandemic (2011-2018). To expand antigen-specific T cells with peptide pools and then pick out the expanded clonotypes through TCR sequencing, the study relied on the ViraFEST assay. PBMCs were cultured at around 2.2 million per well in IMDM supplemented with approximately 5% human AB serum and about 9.6 IU/ml IL-2, with approximately 9.2 ug/ml peptide pools added. Half of the culture medium was replaced with fresh IL-2-containing medium on days 3 and 7. CD4+ T cells were isolated after roughly 10 days of culture through negative selection using the EasySep CD4+ T cell isolation kit. As far as cell numbers permitted, CD4+ T cells from unexposed donors were tested for reactivity against SARS-CoV-2 S and N as well as four spike pools from common cold coronaviruses. Ficoll-Paque Plus gradient centrifugation was used to isolate PBMCs from whole blood, and the isolated PBMCs were then either used fresh or cryopreserved at -140C. Each culture condition was generally run in triplicate wells. The leukapheresis product for the unexposed donors was obtained through commercial purchase.

This clonotype came up a few times. Its binding antigen is unknown. No much larger clone is present one base from it, and per-base qualities are unavailable. V and J are trimmed by 6 bases and 5 bases, and the gene matches miss 11 bases of the junction. Via the germline V gene, CDR1 is MGHDK and CDR2 SYGVNS. Its CDR3 holds 16 amino acids, cysteine through phenylalanine. Only the CDR3 region is kept as DNA, spanning 48 bases read in frame from base 1. Library preparation was by PCR. TCR sequencing of DNA from cultured CD4+ T cells used the Oncomine TCR Beta short-read assay at the Johns Hopkins FTIC core. Genomic DNA was extracted from the cultured CD4+ T cells with the QIAamp micro DNA kit. Oncomine TCR Beta libraries made from cultured CD4+ T cells were pooled using unique dual indexes and sequenced on an Illumina iSeq 100. As for how the authors treated the data: Non-productive sequences were filtered out, and CDR3s that did not start with C, did not end with F or W, or were shorter than 7 amino acids were discarded. Antigen-specific clonotypes were identified using the MANAFEST web application through comparison of peptide-stimulated wells with reference and other culture wells. To be called positive, a clone needed an FDR below 0.05, an odds ratio above 5, and a productive frequency above 0.1% in at least two of three replicate wells. A clonotype counted as cross-reactive if it showed significant expansion both in the SARS-CoV-2 spike wells and in at least one common cold coronavirus spike condition. CDR3 homology was assessed with Levenshtein distances (stringdist) and unrooted phylogenetic trees (ape) in R version 3.6.1. In-frame beta chains were kept once TCRdb had trimmed the public reads at Q25 with fastp and called clones with MiXCR. Records with the same CDR3 protein are collapsed into one entry carrying the most frequent genes and DNA. V and J calls and clone size were set by TCRdb, not the authors. This sample lists nearly 10,000 distinct CDR3 sequences; around 40% were detected once. Clones ranked in the top ten supply around 12% of the sample.

The paper as a whole reports these results and caveats: An increase in the median number of SARS-CoV-2-reactive clonotypes from 21 after infection to 38 after vaccination was observed, but the change was not found to be significant. Of the vaccine-specific clones found in convalescent patients, nearly all (304 of 307) were mono-reactive for SARS-CoV-2 spike instead of being cross-reactive with common cold coronaviruses. Among the post-vaccine SARS-CoV-2-reactive clones in convalescent patients, a median approximately 90% showed up only after vaccination, which suggests vaccine-specific priming. The study included relatively few convalescent patients and did not analyze early timepoints after natural infection.

The source of this sequence is a human donor in good health. The rearrangement combines TRBV25-1 with TRBJ2-5; TRBD1 aligns with 11 central bases. Sequenced input: CD4+ T cells from blood, cultured in vitro. The nucleotide sequence reads as follows: TGTGCCAGCAGCCCGGACAGGGGGCTTTTCGGGGAGACCCAGTACTTC. It translates as CASSPDRGLFGETQYF.